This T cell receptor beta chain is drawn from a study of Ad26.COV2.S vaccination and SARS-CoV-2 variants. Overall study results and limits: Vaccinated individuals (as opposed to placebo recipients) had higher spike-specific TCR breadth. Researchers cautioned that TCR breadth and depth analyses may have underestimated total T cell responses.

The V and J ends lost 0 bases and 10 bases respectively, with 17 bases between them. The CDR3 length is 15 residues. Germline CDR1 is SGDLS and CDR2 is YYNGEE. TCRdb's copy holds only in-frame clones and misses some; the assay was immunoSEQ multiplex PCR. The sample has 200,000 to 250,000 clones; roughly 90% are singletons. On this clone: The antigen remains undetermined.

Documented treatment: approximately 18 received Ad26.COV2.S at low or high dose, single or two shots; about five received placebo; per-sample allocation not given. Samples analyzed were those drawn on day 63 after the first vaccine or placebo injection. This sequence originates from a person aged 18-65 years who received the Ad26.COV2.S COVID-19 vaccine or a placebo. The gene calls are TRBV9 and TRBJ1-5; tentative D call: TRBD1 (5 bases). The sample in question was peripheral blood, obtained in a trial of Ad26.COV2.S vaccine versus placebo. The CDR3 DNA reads TGTGCCAGCAGCGTAGTAGGGACGGTTGGTGAACCCCAGCATTTT. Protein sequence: CASSVVGTVGEPQHF.